These 28 T cell receptor beta chains originate from one sample sequenced in a study of early T cells in non-severe SARS-CoV-2 infection. MiXCR, run by TCRdb on the 5' RACE reads, gives a single entry per CDR3 protein. The profile shows around 58,000 distinct CDR3 sequences, about 7.7% of them singletons. The source material was whole blood, sampled at baseline. The receptors shown here come from an adult who was a healthcare worker with PCR-confirmed SARS-CoV-2 infection or an uninfected control (not recorded which).

This clonotype was observed a handful of times. The chain has TRBV29-1 and TRBJ2-7, with a possible D match to TRBD2 (6 bases). The V gene's germline CDR1 is SQVTM and CDR2 ANQGSEA. V was cut by 6 bases and J by 3 bases, with 15 bases left in between. The CDR3 runs 13 residues. CDR3 protein: CSVDGGDRYEQYF. In DNA form, the CDR3 reads TGCAGCGTCGATGGAGGGGATCGCTACGAGCAGTACTTC.

This clonotype was detected ten times or more. CDR3 sequence reads: CASGQLAGPKADTQYF. The CDR3 bases are TGTGCCAGCGGTCAATTAGCGGGCCCGAAGGCAGATACGCAGTATTTT. The J gene is TRBJ2-3, the V gene TRBV7-9; TRBD2 agrees at 7 bases. The CDR3 contains 16 residues. Germline assignment: CDR1 SEHNR and CDR2 FQNEAQ (reference sequence). V lost 8 bases to trimming and J lost 4 bases; unmatched junction nucleotides: 15.

This clonotype was found many times. V and J are TRBV18 and TRBJ2-2; D is perhaps TRBD2 (6 bases). CDR3 size: 15 residues. V was cut by 7 bases and J by 1 base, with 13 bases left in between. Germline-derived CDR1 and CDR2 are KGHSH and LQKENI. Written as DNA, the CDR3 is TGTGCCAGCTTCGAGACGGGACTGAACACCGGGGAGCTGTTTTTT. This codes for CASFETGLNTGELFF.

Many counts were recorded for this clonotype. The rearrangement links TRBV11-2 to TRBJ2-5; TRBD2 matches at 12 bases. CDR3 length: 15 residues. Germline CDR1 SGHAT, CDR2 FQNNGV. After removal of 1 base from V and 7 bases from J, the junction contained 4 bases not matched to a gene. CDR3 in amino acids: CASSLVTSGRTTQYF. CDR3 nucleotide sequence: TGTGCCAGCAGCTTAGTGACTAGCGGGAGAACGACCCAGTACTTC.

The chain links TRBV12-5 to TRBJ2-2; D is unclear. Trimming removed 2 bases from V and 6 bases from J, with 7 bases in between. The CDR3 has 13 residues. From germline, CDR1 is LGHNT and CDR2 FRNRAP. The CDR3 sequence is CASGLRGAGELFF. In DNA, the CDR3 is TGTGCTAGTGGTTTGCGTGGCGCCGGGGAGCTGTTTTTT.

This clonotype has ten or more counts. The chain has TRBV7-2 and TRBJ2-5, with D unresolved. Germline V CDR1 and CDR2: SGHTA, FQGNSA. V was trimmed by 1 base and J by 6 bases, leaving 12 bases between them. CDR3 size: 14 residues. The CDR3 loop is CASSLGLHLKTQYF. The CDR3 bases are TGTGCCAGCAGCTTAGGACTCCATCTGAAGACCCAGTACTTC.

At least ten counts were recorded for this clonotype. CDR3 loop: CASSTRGPQETQYF. CDR3 DNA sequence: TGTGCCAGCAGTACAAGGGGGCCGCAAGAGACCCAGTACTTC. The chain joins TRBV12-3 or TRBV12-4 to TRBJ2-5; 7 bases are a match to TRBD1. J was trimmed by 2 bases and V by 5 bases; bases with no gene match: 5. The CDR3 spans 14 residues.

The chain carries TRBV28 and TRBJ2-1; no reliable D call. From germline, CDR1 is MDHEN and CDR2 SYDVKM. CDR3 length: 16 residues. V was pared by 3 bases and J by 3 bases, with 15 bases between. The CDR3 protein is CASSFSPQIFYNEQFF. In DNA form, the CDR3 reads TGTGCCAGCAGTTTTTCCCCCCAAATATTCTACAATGAGCAGTTCTTC. The full variable domain, with the rest looked up from reference TRBV28 and TRBJ2-1, is DVKVTQSSRYLVKRTGEKVFLECVQDMDHENMFWYRQDPGLGLRLIYFSYDVKMKEKGDIPEGYSVSREKKERFSLILESASTNQTSMYLCASSFSPQIFYNEQFFGPGTRLTVL.

This clonotype showed up many times. The chain joins TRBV29-1 to TRBJ2-3; possible D gene TRBD2, 5 bases. The CDR3 is made up of 15 amino acids. The germline CDR1 and CDR2 sequences are SQVTM and ANQGSEA. The V end was cut by 3 bases, the J end by 2 bases, with 15 bases between. In DNA form, the CDR3 reads TGCAGCGTTGATCGAGGCGGGTCACTCACAGATACGCAGTATTTT. Translated: CSVDRGGSLTDTQYF.

This clonotype was seen repeatedly, ten times or more. The chain employs TRBV28 and TRBJ1-2; D unclear. Trimming shortened V by 2 bases and J by 1 base, and 11 bases separated the two germline ends. Germline V gives CDR1 MDHEN, CDR2 SYDVKM. This CDR3 contains 15 residues. The CDR3 sequence is CASSLLSRDNYGYTF. CDR3 sequence (DNA): TGTGCCAGCAGTTTACTATCTAGGGATAACTATGGCTACACCTTC.

This clonotype was seen more than once but under ten times. The gene calls are TRBV2 and TRBJ2-4; no reliable D call. This CDR3 spans 14 amino acids. Trimming stripped 2 bases from V and 0 bases from J, with 5 bases between. Germline CDR1 is SNHLY and CDR2 is FYNNEI. The CDR3 protein is CASSEQLAKNIQYF. The CDR3 nucleotides are TGTGCCAGCAGTGAACAGCTAGCCAAAAACATTCAGTACTTC.

The chain is built from TRBV20-1 and TRBJ1-3; 11 bases are shared with TRBD1. V lost 2 bases and J lost 1; bases outside the gene matches: 7. This CDR3 has 17 residues. CDR1 and CDR2 (germline): DFQATT, SNEGSKA (reference sequence). The CDR3 DNA is TGCAGTGCTAGACAAAGGACAGGGGGCAAGTCTGGAAACACCATATATTTT. As protein: CSARQRTGGKSGNTIYF.

In its sample, this clonotype was seen many times. The chain recombines TRBV18 with TRBJ2-2, with unresolved D. V was pared by 3 bases and J by 0 bases, with 8 bases between. The length of the CDR3 is 15 residues. Germline CDR1 KGHSH, CDR2 LQKENI. The DNA for the CDR3 is TGTGCCAGCTCACCCAGGCAAGCGAACACCGGGGAGCTGTTTTTT. As protein: CASSPRQANTGELFF. The variable domain in full, completed from reference TRBV18 and TRBJ2-2, reads NAGVMQNPRHLVRRRGQEARLRCSPMKGHSHVYWYRQLPEEGLKFMVYLQKENIIDESGMPKERFSAEFPKEGPSILRIQQVVRGDSAAYFCASSPRQANTGELFFGEGSRLTVL.

This clonotype was seen at least ten times. V is TRBV7-2 and J is TRBJ2-1, with 15 bases that match TRBD2. CDR3 length: 15 residues. The germline V gene encodes CDR1 SGHTA and CDR2 FQGNSA. V was pared by 4 bases and J by 8 bases, with 3 bases of the junction left unmatched. This CDR3 is CASSWTSGGGDEQFF. CDR3 DNA: TGTGCCAGCAGCTGGACTAGCGGGGGGGGAGATGAGCAGTTCTTC.

This clonotype was counted ten times or more. This chain joins TRBV7-3 and TRBJ2-3; 11 nucleotides match TRBD2. V was pared by 5 bases and J by 6 bases, with 13 bases of the junction left unmatched. CDR3 length: 17 residues. The germline V gene encodes CDR1 SGHTA and CDR2 FQGTGA. This chain's CDR3 is CASSLGLAETPRDTQYF. The DNA of the CDR3 is TGTGCCAGCAGCCTGGGACTAGCGGAGACCCCACGGGATACGCAGTATTTT. Together with reference TRBV7-3 and TRBJ2-3, the CDR3 gives the full variable domain: GAGVSQTPSNKVTEKGKYVELRCDPISGHTALYWYRQSLGQGPEFLIYFQGTGAADDSGLPNDRFFAVRPEGSVSTLKIQRTERGDSAVYLCASSLGLAETPRDTQYFGPGTRLTVL.

This clonotype was picked up many times. The chain employs TRBV5-4 and TRBJ2-5, with TRBD2 matching over 13 bases. Per germline, CDR1 SGHNT and CDR2 YYREEE (reference sequence). CDR3 length: 16 amino acids. The V and J ends lost 4 bases and 5 bases, in that order; junction bases with no gene match: 8. CDR3 sequence (DNA): TGTGCCAGCAGCAATAGGACTAGCGGGAGTTCGGAGACCCAGTACTTC. It specifies CASSNRTSGSSETQYF.

This clonotype has more than one count but fewer than ten. The chain joins TRBV7-8 to TRBJ2-7; possibly TRBD1 or TRBD2 for D (5 bases each). The CDR3 runs 14 residues. V gave up 8 bases and J gave up 7 bases, with 21 bases separating them. CDR1 is SGHVS and CDR2 is FQNEAQ in the germline V gene. In nucleotides, the CDR3 is TGTGCCAGCCGTAGTCTCCAGGGAAGAGGGGAGCAGTACTTC. Translating it yields CASRSLQGRGEQYF.

This clonotype was counted many times. V is TRBV7-2 and J is TRBJ2-7; 9 bases align to TRBD1. Germline V CDR1 and CDR2: SGHTA, FQGNSA. There are 15 residues in the CDR3. V trimming: 5 bases; J trimming: 6 bases; junction bases outside the gene matches: 11. The CDR3 loop reads CASSPRQGGSGEQYF. CDR3 in DNA: TGTGCCAGCAGCCCCAGACAGGGGGGCTCGGGCGAGCAGTACTTC.

This clonotype was seen more than once but under ten times. The rearrangement joins TRBV6-5 to TRBJ2-7; 15 bases agree with TRBD2. Trimming at V came to 8 bases and at J to 6 bases, leaving 17 bases not matched to a gene. This CDR3 region has 18 residues. From germline, CDR1 is MNHEY and CDR2 SVGAGI. The chain's CDR3 is CASRKRGLAGGTILEQYF. The CDR3 DNA is TGTGCCAGCCGAAAGCGGGGACTAGCGGGAGGCACGATCCTCGAGCAGTACTTC.

This clonotype was seen more than once but under ten times. CDR3 protein: CASSETGTSSYEQYF. CDR3 in DNA: TGTGCCAGCAGCGAAACCGGGACCTCCTCTTACGAGCAGTACTTC. This chain uses TRBV6-1 with TRBJ2-7; the D call may be TRBD1 or TRBD2 (5 bases each). CDR3 length equals 15 residues. V was pared by 6 bases and J by 4 bases, with 19 bases between. Germline loops: CDR1 MNHNS, CDR2 SASEGT.

This clonotype occurred a few times. V usage is TRBV6-2 or TRBV6-3 and J usage is TRBJ2-2; D unresolved. V was cut by 2 bases and J by 0 bases, with 4 bases left in between. Germline CDR1 and CDR2: MNHEY and SVGEGT. CDR3 length: 14 amino acids. CDR3 coding DNA: TGTGCCAGCAGTTACCTGTCGAACACCGGGGAGCTGTTTTTT. Its translation: CASSYLSNTGELFF.

The table lists this clonotype with many counts. The chain carries TRBV20-1 and TRBJ2-7; 10 bases match TRBD2. This CDR3 has 14 amino acids. Germline loops: CDR1 DFQATT, CDR2 SNEGSKA (reference sequence). V lost 2 bases and J lost 4; bases outside the gene matches: 5. The CDR3 reads CSARRLAGEYEQYF. The CDR3 bases are TGCAGTGCTAGAAGGCTAGCGGGAGAGTACGAGCAGTACTTC.

In its sample, this clonotype was seen a few times. In nucleotides, the CDR3 is TGTGCCAGCAGTTTACAGCGAGCGGGGGCAGGGGGCTACGAGCAGTACTTC. It translates to CASSLQRAGAGGYEQYF. This chain links TRBV27 with TRBJ2-7, with D perhaps TRBD2 (8 bases). V was trimmed by 2 bases and J by 3 bases, leaving 20 bases between them. The CDR3 is 17 residues long. Germline V gives CDR1 MNHEY, CDR2 SMNVEV (reference sequence).

This clonotype was counted ten times or more. V is TRBV6-5 and J is TRBJ2-7; 7 nucleotides line up with TRBD1. Germline trimming cut 5 bases from V and 4 bases from J; bases unmatched to any gene: 8. The length of the CDR3 is 14 residues. Germline V lookup: CDR1 MNHEY, CDR2 SVGAGI. CDR3 coding DNA: TGTGCCAGCAGTACCTGGACAGGACCTTACGAGCAGTACTTC. Amino acids: CASSTWTGPYEQYF.

This clonotype was counted ten times or more. This chain connects TRBV7-2 to TRBJ2-3; D remains unclear. The CDR3 is 12 amino acids. Looked up from germline, CDR1 is SGHTA and CDR2 is FQGNSA. The V gene lost 3 bases and the J gene lost 0 bases, with 1 base spanning the gap. The CDR3 DNA reads TGTGCCAGCAGCTTCAGCACAGATACGCAGTATTTT. It yields the protein CASSFSTDTQYF.

This chain connects TRBV20-1 to TRBJ2-5; the D call may be TRBD1 or TRBD2 (5 bases each). The V and J ends lost 6 bases and 10 bases respectively, with 18 bases between them. CDR1 and CDR2 from the germline V gene are DFQATT and SNEGSKA (reference sequence). The CDR3 contains 12 residues. CDR3 coding DNA: TGCAGTGCCAACCGGGACCCCAGTTTCCAGTACTTC. This translates into CSANRDPSFQYF.

In this sample, this clonotype turned up many times. V gene TRBV7-9 combines with J gene TRBJ2-3; D gene unclear. The V and J ends lost 0 bases and 2 bases respectively, with 6 bases between them. This CDR3 has 14 amino acids. Germline V gene sequence: CDR1 SEHNR, CDR2 FQNEAQ (reference sequence). CDR3 DNA sequence: TGTGCCAGCAGCTTAGCCGGAAACACAGATACGCAGTATTTT. As protein: CASSLAGNTDTQYF.

This clonotype was seen only a few times. J is TRBJ2-5 and V is TRBV28; D gene unclear. Germline V gene data show CDR1 as MDHEN and CDR2 as SYDVKM. This CDR3 comprises 12 residues. V lost 5 bases and J 1 base, leaving 5 bases between the germline ends. CDR3 DNA sequence: TGTGCCAGCAGTCCCTCCCAAGAGACCCAGTACTTC. It encodes CASSPSQETQYF. Complete variable domain (other parts from reference TRBV28 and TRBJ2-5): DVKVTQSSRYLVKRTGEKVFLECVQDMDHENMFWYRQDPGLGLRLIYFSYDVKMKEKGDIPEGYSVSREKKERFSLILESASTNQTSMYLCASSPSQETQYFGPGTRLLVL.